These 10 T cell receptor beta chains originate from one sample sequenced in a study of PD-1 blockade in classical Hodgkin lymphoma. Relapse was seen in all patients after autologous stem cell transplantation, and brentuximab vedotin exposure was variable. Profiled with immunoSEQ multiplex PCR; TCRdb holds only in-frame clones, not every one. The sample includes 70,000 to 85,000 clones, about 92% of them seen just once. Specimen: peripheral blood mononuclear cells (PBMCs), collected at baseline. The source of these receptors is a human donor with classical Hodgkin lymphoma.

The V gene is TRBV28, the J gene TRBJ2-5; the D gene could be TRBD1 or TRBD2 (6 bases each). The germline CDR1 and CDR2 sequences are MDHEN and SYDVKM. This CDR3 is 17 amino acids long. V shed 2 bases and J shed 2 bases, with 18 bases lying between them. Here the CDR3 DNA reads TGTGCCAGCAGTTTACCACAGGGAGGTGATTGGCAAGAGACCCAGTACTTC. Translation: CASSLPQGGDWQETQYF.

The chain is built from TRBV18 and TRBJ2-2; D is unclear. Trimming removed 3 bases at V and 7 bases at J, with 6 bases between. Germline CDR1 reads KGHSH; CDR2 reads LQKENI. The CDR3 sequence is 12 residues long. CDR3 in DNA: TGTGCCAGCTCACCGGGTGACGGGGAGCTGTTTTTT. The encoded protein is CASSPGDGELFF.

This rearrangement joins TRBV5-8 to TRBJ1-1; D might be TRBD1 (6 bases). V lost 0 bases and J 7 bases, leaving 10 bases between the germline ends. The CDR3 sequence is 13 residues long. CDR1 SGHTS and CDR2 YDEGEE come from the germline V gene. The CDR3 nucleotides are TGTGCCAGCAGCTTGGAGGGACATTTTGAAGCTTTCTTT. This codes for CASSLEGHFEAFF. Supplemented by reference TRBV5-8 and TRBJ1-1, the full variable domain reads EAGVTQSPTHLIKTRGQQATLRCSPISGHTSVYWYQQALGLGLQFLLWYDEGEERNRGNFPPRFSGRQFPNYSSELNVNALELEDSALYLCASSLEGHFEAFFGQGTRLTVV.

CDR3 region: CASSWATSGGHEQYF. In nucleotides, the CDR3 is TGTGCCAGCAGCTGGGCGACTAGCGGGGGCCACGAGCAGTACTTC. This chain uses TRBV7-6 with TRBJ2-7; 12 positions agree with TRBD2. The V and J ends lost 4 bases and 5 bases, in that order; junction bases with no gene match: 6. Looked up from germline, CDR1 is SGHVS and CDR2 is FNYEAQ. This CDR3 has 15 residues.

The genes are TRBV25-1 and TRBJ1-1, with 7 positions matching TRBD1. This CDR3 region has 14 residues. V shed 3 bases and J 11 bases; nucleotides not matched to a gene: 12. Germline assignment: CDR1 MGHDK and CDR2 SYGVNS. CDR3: CASSDPRQGEAAFF. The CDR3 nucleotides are TGTGCCAGCAGTGATCCGCGACAGGGCGAGGCGGCTTTCTTT.

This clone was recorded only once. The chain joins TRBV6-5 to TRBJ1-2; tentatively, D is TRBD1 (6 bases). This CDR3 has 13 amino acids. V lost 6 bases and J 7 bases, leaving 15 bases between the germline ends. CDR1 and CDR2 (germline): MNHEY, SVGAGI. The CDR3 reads CASRSGGQTGYTF. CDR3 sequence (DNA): TGTGCCAGCAGATCGGGGGGGCAGACTGGCTACACCTTC.

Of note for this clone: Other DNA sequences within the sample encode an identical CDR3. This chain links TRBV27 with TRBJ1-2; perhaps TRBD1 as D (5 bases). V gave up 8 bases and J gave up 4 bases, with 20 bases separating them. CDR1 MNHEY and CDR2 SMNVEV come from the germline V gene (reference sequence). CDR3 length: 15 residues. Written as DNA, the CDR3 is TGTGCCAGCCTCGGGAGCGCGGGGGAGTCCTATGGCTACACCTTC. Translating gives CASLGSAGESYGYTF.

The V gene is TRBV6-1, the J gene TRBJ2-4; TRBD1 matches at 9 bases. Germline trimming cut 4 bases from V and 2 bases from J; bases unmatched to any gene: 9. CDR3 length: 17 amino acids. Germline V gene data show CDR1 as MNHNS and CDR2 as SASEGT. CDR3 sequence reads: CASSAVTGGAPKNIQYF. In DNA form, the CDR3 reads TGTGCCAGCAGTGCTGTTACAGGGGGCGCCCCCAAAAACATTCAGTACTTC.

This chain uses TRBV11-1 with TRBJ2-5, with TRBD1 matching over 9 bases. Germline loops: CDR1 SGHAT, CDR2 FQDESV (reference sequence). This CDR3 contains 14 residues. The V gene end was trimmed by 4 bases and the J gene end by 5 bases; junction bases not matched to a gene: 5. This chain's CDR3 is CASSWTGERETQYF. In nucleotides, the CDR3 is TGTGCCAGCAGCTGGACAGGGGAGCGGGAGACCCAGTACTTC.

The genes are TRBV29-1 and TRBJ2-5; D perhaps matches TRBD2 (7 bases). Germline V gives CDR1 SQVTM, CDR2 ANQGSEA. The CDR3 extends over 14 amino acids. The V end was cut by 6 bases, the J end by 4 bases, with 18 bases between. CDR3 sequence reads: CSVREQGGAETQYF. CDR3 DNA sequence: TGCAGCGTAAGAGAACAGGGAGGGGCAGAGACCCAGTACTTC.